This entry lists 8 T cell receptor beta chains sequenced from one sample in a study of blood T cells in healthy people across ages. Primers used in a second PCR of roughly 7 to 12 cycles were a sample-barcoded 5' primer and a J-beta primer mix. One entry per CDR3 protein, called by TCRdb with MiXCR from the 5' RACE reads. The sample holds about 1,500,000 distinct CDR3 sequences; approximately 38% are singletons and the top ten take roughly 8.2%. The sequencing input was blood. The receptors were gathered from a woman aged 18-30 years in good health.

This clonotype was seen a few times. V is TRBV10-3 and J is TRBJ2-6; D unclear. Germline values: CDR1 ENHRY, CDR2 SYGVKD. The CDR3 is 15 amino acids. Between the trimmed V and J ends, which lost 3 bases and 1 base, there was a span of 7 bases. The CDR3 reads CAISDSRSGANVLTF. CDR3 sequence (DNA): TGTGCCATCAGTGACAGTCGTTCTGGGGCCAACGTCCTGACTTTC.

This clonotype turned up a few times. CDR3 sequence (DNA): TGCGCCAGCAGCCAAGATTATGCCCAGAGCACTGAAGCTTTCTTT. Encoded protein: CASSQDYAQSTEAFF. V and J are TRBV4-1 and TRBJ1-1; D gene uncertain. Per germline, CDR1 MGHRA and CDR2 YSYEKL. Trimming stripped 0 bases from V and 4 bases from J, with 12 bases between. The CDR3 is 15 residues long.

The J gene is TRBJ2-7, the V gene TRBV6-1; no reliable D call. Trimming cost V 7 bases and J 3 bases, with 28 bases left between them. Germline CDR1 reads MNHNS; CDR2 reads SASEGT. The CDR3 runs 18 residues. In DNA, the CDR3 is TGTGCCAGCACCCCTCGTGCTGACCTCCCATACCCCCACTACGAGCAGTACTTC. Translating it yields CASTPRADLPYPHYEQYF.

CDR3 in DNA: TGTGCCAGCAGCCAGAAGAGGGAGACCCAGTACTTC. Its translation is CASSQKRETQYF. The chain couples TRBV2 to TRBJ2-5, with D unclear. This CDR3 comprises 12 residues. Trimming left V 6 bases short and J 5 bases short, with 10 bases between. The germline CDR1 and CDR2 sequences are SNHLY and FYNNEI.

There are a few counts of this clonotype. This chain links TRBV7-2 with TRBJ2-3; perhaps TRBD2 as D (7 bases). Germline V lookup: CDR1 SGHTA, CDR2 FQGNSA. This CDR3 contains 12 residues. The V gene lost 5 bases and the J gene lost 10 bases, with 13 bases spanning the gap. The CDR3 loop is CASSPDGGPQYF. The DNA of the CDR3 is TGTGCCAGCAGCCCGGACGGGGGGCCGCAGTATTTT.

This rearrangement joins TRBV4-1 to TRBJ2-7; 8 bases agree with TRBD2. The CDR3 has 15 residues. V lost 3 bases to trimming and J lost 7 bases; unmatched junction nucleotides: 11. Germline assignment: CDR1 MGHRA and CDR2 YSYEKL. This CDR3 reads CASSQRLAGPGEQYF. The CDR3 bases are TGCGCCAGCAGCCAGCGGTTAGCGGGACCGGGGGAGCAGTACTTC.

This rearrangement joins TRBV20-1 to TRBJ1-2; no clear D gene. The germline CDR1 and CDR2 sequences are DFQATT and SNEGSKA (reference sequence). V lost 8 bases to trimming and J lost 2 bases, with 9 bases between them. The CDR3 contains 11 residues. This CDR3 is CSLGPNYGYTF. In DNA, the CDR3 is TGCAGTTTAGGGCCCAACTATGGCTACACCTTC.

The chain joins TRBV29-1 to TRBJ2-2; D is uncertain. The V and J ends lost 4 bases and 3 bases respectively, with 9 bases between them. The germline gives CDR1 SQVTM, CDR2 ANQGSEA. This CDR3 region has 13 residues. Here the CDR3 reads CSVGVSYTGELFF. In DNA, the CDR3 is TGCAGCGTTGGGGTCAGTTACACCGGGGAGCTGTTTTTT.